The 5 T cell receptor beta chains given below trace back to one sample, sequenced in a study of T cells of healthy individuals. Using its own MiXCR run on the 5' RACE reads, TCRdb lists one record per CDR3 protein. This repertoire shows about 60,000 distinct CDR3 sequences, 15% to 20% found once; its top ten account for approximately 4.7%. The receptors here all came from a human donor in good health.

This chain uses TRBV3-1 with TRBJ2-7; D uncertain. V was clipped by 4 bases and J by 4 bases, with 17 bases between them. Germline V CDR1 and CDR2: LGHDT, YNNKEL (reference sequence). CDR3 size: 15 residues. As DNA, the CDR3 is TGTGCCAGCAGCCGTGAAATTGCAGCCGTTTACGAGCAGTACTTC. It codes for CASSREIAAVYEQYF.

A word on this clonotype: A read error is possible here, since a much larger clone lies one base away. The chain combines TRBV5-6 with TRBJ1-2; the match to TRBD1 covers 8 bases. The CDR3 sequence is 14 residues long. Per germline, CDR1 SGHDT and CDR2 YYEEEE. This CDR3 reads CASSLGQGGYGYNF. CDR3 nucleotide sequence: TGTGCCAGCAGCTTAGGACAGGGAGGTTATGGCTACAACTTC. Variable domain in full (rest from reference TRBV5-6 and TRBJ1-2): DAGVTQSPTHLIKTRGQQVTLRCSPKSGHDTVSWYQQALGQGPQFIFQYYEEEERQRGNFPDRFSGHQFPNYSSELNVNALLLGDSALYLCASSLGQGGYGYNFGSGTRLTVV.

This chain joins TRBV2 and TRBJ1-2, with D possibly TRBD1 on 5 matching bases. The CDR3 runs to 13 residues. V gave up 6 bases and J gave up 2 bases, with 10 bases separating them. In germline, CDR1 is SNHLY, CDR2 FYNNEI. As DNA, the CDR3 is TGTGCCAGCAGGGGGGACGGGAACTATGGCTACACCTTC. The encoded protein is CASRGDGNYGYTF.

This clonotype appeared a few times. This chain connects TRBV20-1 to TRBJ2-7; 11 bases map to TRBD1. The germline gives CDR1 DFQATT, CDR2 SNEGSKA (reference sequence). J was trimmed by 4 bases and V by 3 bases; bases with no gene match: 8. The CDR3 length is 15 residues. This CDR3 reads CSASPRTGGIYEQYF. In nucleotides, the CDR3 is TGCAGTGCTAGTCCTCGGACAGGGGGCATATACGAGCAGTACTTC.

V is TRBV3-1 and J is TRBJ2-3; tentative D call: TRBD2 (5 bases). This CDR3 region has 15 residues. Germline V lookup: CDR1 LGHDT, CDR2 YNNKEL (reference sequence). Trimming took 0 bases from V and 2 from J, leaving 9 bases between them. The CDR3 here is CASSQDGLVTDTQYF. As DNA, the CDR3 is TGTGCCAGCAGCCAAGATGGACTTGTCACAGATACGCAGTATTTT.